A single sample is the source of the 2 T cell receptor beta chains below, sequenced in a study of identical twins. TCRdb re-called the 5' RACE reads through MiXCR, storing one row per CDR3 protein. The sample has some 320,000 distinct CDR3 sequences; over 9% are singletons. These data were likewise used in another study, on yellow fever vaccine responses in identical twins.

The specimen sequenced was CD8+ T cells sorted from blood. The origin of the receptors is a woman between 18 and 29 years old in good health.

A few counts support this clonotype. The V and J genes are TRBV4-1 and TRBJ2-7, with 9 positions matching TRBD1. The CDR3 loop spans 13 amino acids. Germline V gives CDR1 MGHRA, CDR2 YSYEKL. The junction had 4 bases not matched to a gene; V was cut back by 5 bases and J by 5 bases. The CDR3 DNA reads as TGCGCCAGCAGCACGGGACAGGGAGACGAGCAGTACGTC. Residues: CASSTGQGDEQYV.

The chain combines TRBV7-9 with TRBJ2-5; the D call may be TRBD1 or TRBD2 (5 bases each). Per the germline V gene, CDR1 is SEHNR and CDR2 is FQNEAQ (reference sequence). The CDR3 runs to 14 residues. With 1 base removed from V and 1 base from J, the gap between germline ends came to 7 bases. CDR3 in DNA: TGTGCCAGCAGCTTAGGGGGGATCCAAGAGACCCAGTACTTC. Translated, it gives CASSLGGIQETQYF.